This T cell receptor (beta chain) was profiled in a study of blood T cell repertoires in COVID-19 (dated by TCRdb to about 2020). Describing the broader study: Samples covering the acute and convalescent phases of COVID-19 were provided by collaborators in the United States, Italy and Spain. The material from the prospective study consisted of cDNA or gDNA derived from T cells, B-cell-depleted T cells, or PBMCs. Subjects who had been exposed to COVID-19, were actively infected with it, or had recovered from it provided the deeply sampled blood TCRbeta repertoires that made up the dataset. The repertoires were made available in a free public database intended to serve as a resource for research on the immune response to SARS-CoV-2. The samples were drawn from the first 160 participants of the ongoing ImmuneRACE study and from over 950 subjects provided by 6 global collaborators. Sample metadata almost always included a de-identified subject ID, COVID-19 status, age in years and sex. Where available, HLA class I and class II types were obtained from metadata supplied by the sample provider rather than from assay-based typing. Overall study outcomes, separate from this receptor: Clinical and demographic metadata were provided uncurated, with the amount varying by source and participant.

The immunoSEQ Assay, a bias-controlled multiplex PCR, was used to amplify TCRbeta CDR3 regions from genomic DNA. Processing in the source paper ran as follows. Within the assay, amplification of reference gene primers was used to estimate how many nucleated cells each sample contained. To quantify the absolute abundance of each unique TCRbeta CDR3 rearrangement, sequence reads were collapsed and filtered. Productive Simpson clonality was computed per sample as the square root of Simpson's diversity index over productive rearrangements. In TCRdb, the immuneACCESS table is reduced to in-frame sequences with V and J assigned. These tables do not hold every clone; where another copy was compared, an unresolved V gene accounts for under half, and the others remain unexplained. V, J and clone size were drawn from that table, and D and trimming were deduced from the DNA. The sample contains 52,000 or so clones, 90% to 95% of them found a single time. The ten largest make up 3.9% of the sample.

Collaborating institutions collected whole blood in K2EDTA tubes following their own protocols. For TCRbeta analysis, collaborator samples were shipped as frozen whole blood, as isolated PBMCs, or as DNA extracted from either sample type. In the case of this clone: Its recognized antigen is unknown. No base qualities exist here, and no much larger clone lies one base off it.

The CDR3 spans 14 residues, from the cysteine through the phenylalanine. The only DNA kept is the CDR3, 42 bases in frame from the first base. The germline V gene specifies MNHEY as CDR1 and SVGEGT as CDR2. V is cut back by 0 bases and J by 8 bases, with 4 bases in the junction unmatched. The rearranged segments are TRBV6-2 or TRBV6-3 and TRBJ1-2; 9 junctional bases match TRBD1. The sample comprised peripheral blood. The TCR originated in a man aged 50-60 years with acute or convalescent COVID-19. CDR3 sequence: CASSYSGQGYGYTF. The DNA is as follows: TGTGCCAGCAGTTACTCGGGACAGGGCTACGGCTACACCTTC.